The 32 T cell receptor beta chains reported below all come from one sample, sequenced in a study of blood T cell repertoires in COVID-19. Assay used: immunoSEQ multiplex PCR; TCRdb lists only in-frame clones, some missing. The table shows some 290,000 clones, with more than 85% occurring only once. The sequenced sample consisted of peripheral blood. These receptors came from a man between 18 and 29 years old with active or convalescent COVID-19.

The chain combines TRBV9 with TRBJ2-3, with D perhaps TRBD1 (6 bases). Germline V gives CDR1 SGDLS, CDR2 YYNGEE. Between the trimmed V and J ends, which lost 2 bases and 1 base, there was a span of 14 bases. The CDR3 contains 16 residues. CDR3 in DNA: TGTGCCAGCAGCGTCGCGGACAGTACGGGCACAGATACGCAGTATTTT. As protein: CASSVADSTGTDTQYF.

The rearrangement uses TRBV5-6 and TRBJ2-1; possible D gene TRBD1, 5 bases. Trimming took off 3 bases at V and 5 bases at J, with 18 bases between the two ends. The CDR3 has 16 amino acids. Germline values: CDR1 SGHDT, CDR2 YYEEEE. The CDR3 nucleotides read TGTGCCAGCAGCTCACCAGGGTCGAACCTCAACAATGAGCAGTTCTTC. The encoded protein is CASSSPGSNLNNEQFF. The complete variable domain, with remaining parts taken from reference TRBV5-6 and TRBJ2-1, reads DAGVTQSPTHLIKTRGQQVTLRCSPKSGHDTVSWYQQALGQGPQFIFQYYEEEERQRGNFPDRFSGHQFPNYSSELNVNALLLGDSALYLCASSSPGSNLNNEQFFGPGTRLTVL.

This chain uses TRBV12-5 with TRBJ1-1, with 7 bases that match TRBD1. The CDR3 sequence is 16 residues long. V was clipped by 6 bases and J by 3 bases; unmatched bases: 13. Germline lookup yields CDR1 LGHNT and CDR2 FRNRAP. The CDR3 reads CASGNPTGLGDTEAFF. In DNA, the CDR3 is TGTGCTAGTGGAAATCCGACAGGGTTAGGGGACACTGAAGCTTTCTTT. The whole variable domain, filled in from reference TRBV12-5 and TRBJ1-1, reads DARVTQTPRHKVTEMGQEVTMRCQPILGHNTVFWYRQTMMQGLELLAYFRNRAPLDDSGMPKDRFSAEMPDATLATLKIQPSEPRDSAVYFCASGNPTGLGDTEAFFGQGTRLTVV.

The chain recombines TRBV28 with TRBJ1-2, with 9 nucleotides matching TRBD1. CDR1 is MDHEN, CDR2 SYDVKM, per germline. Trimming took 6 bases from V and 6 from J; bases not matched to a gene: 5. The CDR3 has 13 amino acids. The CDR3 DNA reads as TGTGCCAGCAGACCCAACAGGGGGCATGGCTACACCTTC. It specifies CASRPNRGHGYTF.

J is TRBJ2-5 and V is TRBV7-2, with D perhaps TRBD2 (5 bases). V was trimmed by 10 bases and J by 4 bases, leaving 16 bases between them. From germline, CDR1 is SGHTA and CDR2 FQGNSA. The CDR3 consists of 13 residues. Here the CDR3 reads CATYELLGETQYF. The CDR3 DNA reads TGTGCCACCTATGAGTTACTAGGAGAGACCCAGTACTTC. Filled out from reference TRBV7-2 and TRBJ2-5, the complete variable domain reads GAGVSQSPSNKVTEKGKDVELRCDPISGHTALYWYRQSLGQGLEFLIYFQGNSAPDKSGLPSDRFSAERTGGSVSTLTIQRTQQEDSAVYLCATYELLGETQYFGPGTRLLVL.

This chain uses TRBV5-6 with TRBJ1-3; D may be TRBD1 (6 bases). This CDR3 has 18 amino acids. Germline V gives CDR1 SGHDT, CDR2 YYEEEE. The V and J ends lost 4 bases and 3 bases respectively, with 23 bases between them. In DNA, the CDR3 is TGTGCCAGCAGCCCACTGGCAGGACAGCCAGGGGTTGGAAACACCATATATTTT. It yields the protein CASSPLAGQPGVGNTIYF.

The V call is TRBV6-5, the J call TRBJ2-5; 14 bases match TRBD2. CDR1 and CDR2 from the germline V gene are MNHEY and SVGAGI. The CDR3 totals 15 residues. V dropped 9 bases and J dropped 5; count of bases not matched to a gene: 8. CDR3 sequence (DNA): TGTGCCAGTTTGACTAGCGGGGGGGCAGGGGAGACCCAGTACTTC. This encodes CASLTSGGAGETQYF.

This clone was recorded a few times. The genes are TRBV5-1 and TRBJ2-7; D not resolved. Germline loops: CDR1 SGHRS, CDR2 YFSETQ. Trimming stripped 4 bases from V and 3 bases from J, with 5 bases between. The CDR3 covers 11 residues. CDR3 region: CASSQNYEQYF. The CDR3 nucleotides read TGCGCCAGCAGCCAAAACTACGAGCAGTACTTC.

This clone appeared a few times. The CDR3 spells CASSTPRGHGLSYNEQFF. The CDR3 DNA reads as TGTGCCAGCAGCACTCCTAGAGGGCACGGACTTTCCTACAATGAGCAGTTCTTC. The rearrangement joins TRBV7-9 to TRBJ2-1, with D possibly being TRBD2 (5 bases). V was cut by 5 bases and J by 1 base, with 21 bases left in between. Germline assignment: CDR1 SEHNR and CDR2 FQNEAQ (reference sequence). This CDR3 has 18 amino acids.

The chain uses TRBV27 and TRBJ2-1; TRBD1 matches 8 bases. V was pared by 7 bases and J by 3 bases, with 8 bases of the junction left unmatched. The CDR3 totals 15 residues. CDR1 and CDR2 (germline): MNHEY, SMNVEV (reference sequence). In nucleotides, the CDR3 is TGTGCCAGCAACCAGGGGGCTTTAAACTACAATGAGCAGTTCTTC. It specifies CASNQGALNYNEQFF.

This clone turned up a few times. The V and J genes are TRBV2 and TRBJ1-5, with D possibly being TRBD1 (5 bases). The CDR3 spans 13 residues. Trimming stripped 6 bases from V and 5 bases from J, with 11 bases between. Germline values: CDR1 SNHLY, CDR2 FYNNEI. The CDR3 DNA sequence: TGTGCCAGCAGACCCGCAGGGTATCAGCCCCAGCATTTT. The encoded protein is CASRPAGYQPQHF.

The chain recombines TRBV9 with TRBJ1-1; a weak D match, TRBD1 (6 bases). V shed 3 bases and J shed 1 base, with 16 bases lying between them. The CDR3 covers 16 residues. Looked up from germline, CDR1 is SGDLS and CDR2 is YYNGEE. The CDR3 nucleotides read TGTGCCAGCAGCGCCGGGGACACCACGGGGAACACTGAAGCTTTCTTT. Protein: CASSAGDTTGNTEAFF. Together with reference TRBV9 and TRBJ1-1, the CDR3 gives the full variable domain: DSGVTQTPKHLITATGQRVTLRCSPRSGDLSVYWYQQSLDQGLQFLIQYYNGEERAKGNILERFSAQQFPDLHSELNLSSLELGDSALYFCASSAGDTTGNTEAFFGQGTRLTVV.

The rearrangement joins TRBV4-2 to TRBJ2-1; D is possibly TRBD2 (6 bases). The V gene's germline CDR1 is LGHNA and CDR2 YNFKEQ. Deletions cut 3 bases from V and 0 bases from J, with 6 bases between. The CDR3 loop spans 14 amino acids. In nucleotides, the CDR3 is TGTGCCAGCAGCCAGGACTACTCCTACAATGAGCAGTTCTTC. It encodes CASSQDYSYNEQFF.

This chain uses TRBV28 with TRBJ1-2; TRBD1 agrees at 7 bases. The junction had 10 bases not matched to a gene; V was cut back by 5 bases and J by 7 bases. Germline-derived CDR1 and CDR2 are MDHEN and SYDVKM. The CDR3 covers 14 residues. In nucleotides, the CDR3 is TGTGCCAGCAGTGAAATCGGACAGGTGTCTGGCTACACCTTC. This gives the protein CASSEIGQVSGYTF.

The chain carries TRBV11-2 and TRBJ2-3; tentative D call: TRBD1 (6 bases). This CDR3 region has 13 residues. Trimming pared 4 bases from V and 10 bases from J, leaving 15 bases between. Germline V gives CDR1 SGHAT, CDR2 FQNNGV. The DNA of the CDR3 is TGTGCCAGCAGCTGGGGGCCCATTTCTGCGCAGTATTTT. This gives the protein CASSWGPISAQYF.

CDR3 nucleotide sequence: TGTGCGGCAGTGGGGGCTGTGACCCAGTACTTC. It specifies CAAVGAVTQYF. The rearrangement uses TRBV30 and TRBJ2-5; a weak D match, TRBD1 (6 bases). The CDR3 consists of 11 residues. Germline CDR1 GTSNPN, CDR2 SVGIG (reference sequence).

With regard to this clone: A much larger clone lies a single base off, so this may be a read error. V is TRBV24-1 and J is TRBJ2-2, with a tentative D call TRBD1 (6 bases). Germline V CDR1 and CDR2: KGHDR, SFDVKD. CDR3 size: 13 residues. In DNA, the CDR3 is TGTCCCACAGGACAGAACACGGCCGGGGAGCTGTTTTTT. Its protein product is CPTGQNTAGELFF.

V gene TRBV7-6 combines with J gene TRBJ1-2, with TRBD1 matching 10 bases. Looked up from germline, CDR1 is SGHVS and CDR2 is FNYEAQ. This CDR3 contains 16 residues. Trimming removed 6 bases from V and 0 bases from J; junction bases left unmatched: 7. CDR3: CASRAGTGDPNYGYTF. Here the CDR3 DNA reads TGTGCCAGCAGAGCCGGGACAGGGGATCCTAACTATGGCTACACCTTC.

This clone was counted between two and nine times. V gene TRBV2 combines with J gene TRBJ2-7, with 7 positions matching TRBD1. V dropped 4 bases and J dropped 11; count of bases not matched to a gene: 5. The CDR3 totals 11 residues. Germline V CDR1 and CDR2: SNHLY, FYNNEI. For the CDR3, the DNA is TGTGCCAGCAGTGTAGACAGGGCGGAGTACTTC. It encodes CASSVDRAEYF. Based on the CDR3 plus reference TRBV2 and TRBJ2-7, the full variable domain is EPEVTQTPSHQVTQMGQEVILRCVPISNHLYFYWYRQILGQKVEFLVSFYNNEISEKSEIFDDQFSVERPDGSNFTLKIRSTKLEDSAMYFCASSVDRAEYFGPGTRLTVT.

The chain links TRBV27 to TRBJ1-4; D remains ambiguous. Per the germline V gene, CDR1 is MNHEY and CDR2 is SMNVEV (reference sequence). CDR3 length equals 15 residues. Trimming took off 5 bases at V and 4 bases at J, with 14 bases between the two ends. The CDR3 region is CASSASDWSNEKLFF. The CDR3 coding sequence is TGTGCCAGCAGTGCCTCCGACTGGAGTAATGAAAAACTGTTTTTT.

CDR3 loop: CSVKREGYTF. In DNA form, the CDR3 reads TGCAGCGTAAAACGGGAGGGCTACACCTTC. The chain recombines TRBV29-1 with TRBJ1-2; no reliable D call. Trimming pared 6 bases from V and 8 bases from J, leaving 10 bases between. Germline V gene sequence: CDR1 SQVTM, CDR2 ANQGSEA. The CDR3 sequence is 10 residues long.

V usage is TRBV19 and J usage is TRBJ1-4; possibly TRBD1 for D (6 bases). Trimming cost V 9 bases and J 5 bases, with 10 bases left between them. The CDR3 has 12 amino acids. Germline-derived CDR1 and CDR2 are LNHDA and SQIVND (reference sequence). CDR3 protein: CASKQGNEKLFF. The CDR3 DNA follows: TGTGCCAGCAAACAGGGAAATGAAAAACTGTTTTTT.

This sequence joins TRBV7-9 and TRBJ2-3, with D possibly TRBD2 on 5 matching bases. V was shortened by 1 base and J by 5 bases, with 10 bases between the two germline ends. Germline V gene lookup returns CDR1 SEHNR and CDR2 FQNEAQ (reference sequence). The CDR3 totals 14 residues. CDR3 protein: CASSLVDGIDTQYF. The CDR3 DNA is TGTGCCAGCAGCTTAGTAGACGGGATAGATACGCAGTATTTT.

This rearrangement joins TRBV12-3 or TRBV12-4 to TRBJ2-5; possible D gene TRBD2, 5 bases. CDR3 length: 13 residues. V lost 7 bases and J lost 2, with 11 bases in between. CDR3 sequence reads: CASNKAEQETQYF. The CDR3 DNA follows: TGTGCCAGCAACAAAGCGGAACAAGAGACCCAGTACTTC.

As to this clone: The sample carries other DNA sequences with the same CDR3. The J gene is TRBJ2-5, the V gene TRBV2; D perhaps matches TRBD1 (6 bases). V was pared by 2 bases and J by 5 bases, with 9 bases between. Germline-derived CDR1 and CDR2 are SNHLY and FYNNEI. This CDR3 region has 13 residues. CDR3 region: CASSEQGQETQYF. The CDR3 coding sequence is TGTGCCAGCAGTGAACAGGGGCAGGAGACCCAGTACTTC.

The chain carries TRBV7-2 and TRBJ2-3; D remains unclear. Trimming took off 1 base at V and 2 bases at J, with 7 bases between the two ends. Germline CDR1 reads SGHTA; CDR2 reads FQGNSA. The CDR3 runs 14 residues. The CDR3 nucleotides read TGTGCCAGCAGCTTAGTCGGTTCCACAGATACGCAGTATTTT. It specifies CASSLVGSTDTQYF.

The rearrangement links TRBV9 to TRBJ1-6, with a tentative D call TRBD1 (5 bases). Germline loops: CDR1 SGDLS, CDR2 YYNGEE. CDR3 size: 15 residues. The V gene lost 4 bases and the J gene lost 9 bases, with 17 bases spanning the gap. CDR3 nucleotides: TGTGCCAGCAGCAGGACACTGCTGGGGGGTTCACCCCTCCACTTT. This codes for CASSRTLLGGSPLHF.

The chain combines TRBV9 with TRBJ2-1; 10 nucleotides match TRBD2. The CDR3 is made up of 16 amino acids. V shed 2 bases, J shed 6 bases, and the junction held 8 bases outside the gene matches. Per the germline V gene, CDR1 is SGDLS and CDR2 is YYNGEE. DNA of the CDR3: TGTGCCAGCAGCGTCGCTAGCGGGAGTACCAGCAATGAGCAGTTCTTC. Amino acids: CASSVASGSTSNEQFF.

This clone was detected only once. The genes are TRBV5-1 and TRBJ2-1; 12 bases are a match to TRBD2. V shed 3 bases and J 2 bases; nucleotides not matched to a gene: 9. CDR1 and CDR2 (germline): SGHRS, YFSETQ. This CDR3 is built from 18 residues. CDR3 nucleotide sequence: TGCGCCAGCAGCTATCTAGCGGGAGGGGAATTAACCTACAATGAGCAGTTCTTC. It codes for CASSYLAGGELTYNEQFF.

The chain combines TRBV11-3 with TRBJ1-3, with D tentatively TRBD1 (5 bases). With 7 bases removed from V and 0 bases from J, the gap between germline ends came to 10 bases. CDR3 length: 14 residues. Germline CDR1 is SGHNT and CDR2 is YENEEA. CDR3 region: CASIDSNSGNTIYF. CDR3 DNA: TGTGCCAGCATCGACAGTAACTCTGGAAACACCATATATTTT.

Regarding this clone: With a much larger clone just one base away, this may be a read error. The same CDR3 arises from other DNA sequences in this sample as well. This chain joins TRBV12-3 or TRBV12-4 and TRBJ1-1; the D gene is possibly TRBD1 (5 bases). Trimming cost V 3 bases and J 1 base, with 6 bases left between them. CDR3 size: 13 residues. CDR3 DNA: TGTGCCAGCAGTTTCACAGGGAACACTGAAGCTTTCTTT. This codes for CASSFTGNTEAFF.

The chain links TRBV10-2 to TRBJ1-2; possibly TRBD1 for D (5 bases). The CDR3 has 14 amino acids. Germline V gives CDR1 WSHSY, CDR2 SAAADI. Between the trimmed V and J ends, which lost 6 bases and 0 bases, there was a span of 11 bases. This chain's CDR3 is CASSRDSPNYGYTF. The CDR3 DNA sequence: TGCGCCAGCAGCCGGGACTCCCCTAACTATGGCTACACCTTC.